Following are 15 T cell receptor beta chains from one sample sequenced in a study of early T cells in non-severe SARS-CoV-2 infection. TCRdb analysed the 5' RACE reads with MiXCR anew, one entry per CDR3 protein. This sample has about 27,000 distinct CDR3 sequences; about 5.1% occur once, and the top ten carry around 4%. The material sequenced was whole blood. The receptors shown here come from an adult who was a healthcare worker with PCR-confirmed SARS-CoV-2 infection or an uninfected control (not recorded which).

The chain carries TRBV19 and TRBJ2-7; 9 nucleotides line up with TRBD2. Trimming removed 5 bases from V and 2 bases from J; junction bases left unmatched: 4. Germline V CDR1 and CDR2: LNHDA, SQIVND (reference sequence). The CDR3 length is 14 residues. CDR3 sequence: CASSPRGGAYEQYF. In DNA, the CDR3 is TGTGCCAGTAGTCCACGCGGGGGGGCCTACGAGCAGTACTTC.

The table lists this clonotype with many counts. This sequence joins TRBV20-1 and TRBJ1-6; 8 positions match TRBD1. Germline-derived CDR1 and CDR2 are DFQATT and SNEGSKA (reference sequence). The J segment lost 4 bases and the V segment lost 4 bases, leaving 12 bases of the junction unmatched. This CDR3 region has 17 residues. CDR3 DNA: TGCAGTGCTACTATTCCTCAGGGGGCGCAGTATAATTCACCCCTCCACTTT. This encodes CSATIPQGAQYNSPLHF.

This clonotype was recorded a few times. The chain recombines TRBV4-1 with TRBJ2-5; D remains unclear. There are 14 residues in the CDR3. Germline assignment: CDR1 MGHRA and CDR2 YSYEKL. V shed 0 bases and J shed 2 bases, with 7 bases lying between them. The CDR3 protein is CASSQDLFQETQYF. The CDR3 region has the DNA TGCGCCAGCAGCCAAGATTTGTTTCAAGAGACCCAGTACTTC.

The rearrangement links TRBV4-3 to TRBJ2-3; 12 bases line up with TRBD2. CDR1 and CDR2 (germline): LGHNA, YSLEER. The CDR3 loop spans 16 amino acids. V trimming: 1 base; J trimming: 2 bases; junction bases outside the gene matches: 1. Written as DNA, the CDR3 is TGCGCCAGCAGCCAAGCTAGCGGGGGGGACACAGATACGCAGTATTTT. Residues: CASSQASGGDTDTQYF.

Regarding this clonotype: One base away lies a much larger clone, so this may be a sequencing read error. This chain joins TRBV5-4 and TRBJ2-7; tentative D call: TRBD2 (5 bases). Germline V gives CDR1 SGHNT, CDR2 YYREEE (reference sequence). The CDR3 has 13 amino acids. The CDR3 DNA reads as TGTGCCAACAGCTCCGGGATCGCCTACGAGCAGTACTTC. Protein: CANSSGIAYEQYF.

This clonotype came up many times. The chain combines TRBV12-3 or TRBV12-4 with TRBJ1-2; the match to TRBD1 covers 8 bases. The CDR3 runs to 15 residues. Losses at the gene ends were 4 bases for V and 5 bases for J; bases not matched to a gene: 9. CDR3 residues: CASSSGTGPSYGYTF. CDR3 nucleotides: TGTGCCAGCAGTTCCGGGACAGGACCATCTTATGGCTACACCTTC.

The sample holds a few counts of this clonotype. V is TRBV7-6 and J is TRBJ2-2, with a weak D call TRBD1 (6 bases). This CDR3 spans 16 amino acids. Germline CDR1 reads SGHVS; CDR2 reads FNYEAQ. V was cut by 5 bases and J by 3 bases, with 16 bases left in between. CDR3 sequence (DNA): TGTGCCAGCAGCCGCCGACAGGCATGGGACACCGGGGAGCTGTTTTTT. Protein sequence: CASSRRQAWDTGELFF.

This clonotype was picked up one time. The V and J genes are TRBV7-2 and TRBJ2-7; TRBD1 agrees at 10 bases. Germline V gene data show CDR1 as SGHTA and CDR2 as FQGNSA. V dropped 1 base and J dropped 9; count of bases not matched to a gene: 6. This CDR3 has 14 amino acids. The CDR3 DNA sequence: TGTGCCAGCAGCTTAGGGGGACAGGGGCTTTCGCAGTACTTC. It encodes CASSLGGQGLSQYF.

This clonotype was seen repeatedly, ten times or more. The chain uses TRBV7-9 and TRBJ2-1, with a possible D match to TRBD1 (6 bases). The CDR3 is 16 amino acids. Germline CDR1 SEHNR, CDR2 FQNEAQ (reference sequence). Trimming left V 5 bases short and J 0 bases short, with 14 bases between. The CDR3 DNA reads as TGTGCCAGCAGCAGAACTACAGGGCACTCCTACAATGAGCAGTTCTTC. Its translation is CASSRTTGHSYNEQFF. Full variable domain (remainder filled in from reference TRBV7-9 and TRBJ2-1): DTGVSQNPRHKITKRGQNVTFRCDPISEHNRLYWYRQTLGQGPEFLTYFQNEAQLEKSRLLSDRFSAERPKGSFSTLEIQRTEQGDSAMYLCASSRTTGHSYNEQFFGPGTRLTVL.

This clonotype turned up a few times. The V and J genes are TRBV19 and TRBJ2-2; possible D gene TRBD2, 6 bases. The V end was cut by 2 bases, the J end by 4 bases, with 23 bases between. This CDR3 is built from 19 residues. Germline-derived CDR1 and CDR2 are LNHDA and SQIVND (reference sequence). In DNA, the CDR3 is TGTGCCAGTAGTATACCCCTCCTCCTTTTTGCGGGGAGCACCGGGGAGCTGTTTTTT. The encoded protein is CASSIPLLLFAGSTGELFF.

This clonotype was detected many times. V and J are TRBV6-6 and TRBJ2-7; a possible D gene is TRBD1 (5 bases). The CDR3 sequence is 14 residues long. Germline-derived CDR1 and CDR2 are MNHNY and SVGAGI (reference sequence). The V end was cut by 6 bases, the J end by 2 bases, with 14 bases between. DNA for the CDR3: TGTGCCAGCAGCCCCAAGGGGTCCCCCTACGAGCAGTACTTC. As protein: CASSPKGSPYEQYF.

With respect to this clonotype: A clone one base away is much larger, so this may be a read error. The chain links TRBV7-9 to TRBJ2-1, with 11 nucleotides matching TRBD2. The length of the CDR3 is 16 residues. CDR1 is SEHNR and CDR2 is FQNEAQ in the germline V gene (reference sequence). CDR3 nucleotide sequence: TGTGCCAGCAGCGATAGCGGGGGGGCCTCATTCAATGAGCAGTCCTTC. Translating gives CASSDSGGASFNEQSF.

The sample holds many counts of this clonotype. The J gene is TRBJ1-2, the V gene TRBV19; D call uncertain. Germline lookup yields CDR1 LNHDA and CDR2 SQIVND (reference sequence). V lost 3 bases and J 6 bases, leaving 11 bases between the germline ends. This CDR3 contains 13 residues. The CDR3 is CASSIGGFDGYTF. CDR3 DNA sequence: TGTGCCAGTAGTATTGGAGGGTTCGATGGCTACACCTTC.

This clonotype showed up just a few times. The gene calls are TRBV12-3 or TRBV12-4 and TRBJ1-2, with D unresolved. The CDR3 is 14 residues long. V was trimmed by 5 bases and J by 8 bases, leaving 18 bases between them. The CDR3 DNA reads TGTGCCAGCAGTCCCCAAAGGACGGCTATAGGCTACACCTTC. It translates to CASSPQRTAIGYTF.

This chain connects TRBV5-7 to TRBJ2-7, with TRBD2 matching over 10 bases. TRBV5-7 carries the ORF label, with uncertain function. J gave up 5 bases and V 2 bases, and 7 bases lay outside the gene matches. The CDR3 has 15 residues. The DNA of the CDR3 is TGTGCCAGCAGCTTTGTGCTAGCGGGGGCGGACGAGCAGTACTTC. Protein sequence: CASSFVLAGADEQYF.